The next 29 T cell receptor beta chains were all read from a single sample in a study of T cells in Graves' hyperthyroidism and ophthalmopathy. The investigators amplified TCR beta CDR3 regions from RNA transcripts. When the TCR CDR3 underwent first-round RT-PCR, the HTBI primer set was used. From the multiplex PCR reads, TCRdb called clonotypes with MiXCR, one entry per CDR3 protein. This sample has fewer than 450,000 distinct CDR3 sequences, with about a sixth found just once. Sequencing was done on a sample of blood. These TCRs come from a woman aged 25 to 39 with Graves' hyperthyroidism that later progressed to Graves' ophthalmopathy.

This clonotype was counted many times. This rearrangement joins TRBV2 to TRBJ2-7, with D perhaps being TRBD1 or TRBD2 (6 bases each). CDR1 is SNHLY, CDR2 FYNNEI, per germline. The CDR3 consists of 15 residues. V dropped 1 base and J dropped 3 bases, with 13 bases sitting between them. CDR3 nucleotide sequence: TGTGCCAGCAGTGAAGGGGGGGCGGGGAACTACGAGCAGTACTTC. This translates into CASSEGGAGNYEQYF.

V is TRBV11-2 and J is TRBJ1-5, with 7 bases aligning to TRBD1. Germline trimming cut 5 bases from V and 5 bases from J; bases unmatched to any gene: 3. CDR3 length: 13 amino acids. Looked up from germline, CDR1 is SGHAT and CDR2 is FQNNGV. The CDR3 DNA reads TGTGCCAGCAGCCGGGACAGATATCAGCCCCAGCATTTT. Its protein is CASSRDRYQPQHF. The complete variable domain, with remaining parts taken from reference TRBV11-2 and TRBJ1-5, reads EAGVAQSPRYKIIEKRQSVAFWCNPISGHATLYWYQQILGQGPKLLIQFQNNGVVDDSQLPKDRFSAERLKGVDSTLKIQPAKLEDSAVYLCASSRDRYQPQHFGDGTRLSIL.

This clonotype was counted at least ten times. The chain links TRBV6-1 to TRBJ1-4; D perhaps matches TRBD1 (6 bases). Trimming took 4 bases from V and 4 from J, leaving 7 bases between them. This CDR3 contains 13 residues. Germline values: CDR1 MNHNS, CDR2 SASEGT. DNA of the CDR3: TGTGCCAGCAGTGTGGACAGTAATGAAAAACTGTTTTTT. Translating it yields CASSVDSNEKLFF.

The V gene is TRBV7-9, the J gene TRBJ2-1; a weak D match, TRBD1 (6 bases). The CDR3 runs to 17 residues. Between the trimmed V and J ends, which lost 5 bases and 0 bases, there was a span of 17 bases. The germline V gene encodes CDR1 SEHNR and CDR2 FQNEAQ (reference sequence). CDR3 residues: CASSLLPGHRSYNEQFF. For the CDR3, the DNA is TGTGCCAGCAGCCTTTTGCCGGGACATCGCTCCTACAATGAGCAGTTCTTC.

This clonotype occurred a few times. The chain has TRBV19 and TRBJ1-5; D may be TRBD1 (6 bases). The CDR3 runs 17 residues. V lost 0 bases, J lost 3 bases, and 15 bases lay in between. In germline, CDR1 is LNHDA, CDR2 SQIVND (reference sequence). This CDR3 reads CASSIDRGGTDNQPQHF. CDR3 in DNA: TGTGCCAGTAGTATAGATCGAGGGGGAACCGACAATCAGCCCCAGCATTTT. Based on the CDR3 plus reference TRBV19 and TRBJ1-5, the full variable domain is DGGITQSPKYLFRKEGQNVTLSCEQNLNHDAMYWYRQDPGQGLRLIYYSQIVNDFQKGDIAEGYSVSREKKESFPLTVTSAQKNPTAFYLCASSIDRGGTDNQPQHFGDGTRLSIL.

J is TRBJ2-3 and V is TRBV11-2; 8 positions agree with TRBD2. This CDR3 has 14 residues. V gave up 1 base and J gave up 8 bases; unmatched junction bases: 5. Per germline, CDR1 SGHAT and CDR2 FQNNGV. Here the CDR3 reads CASSLGLAGITQYF. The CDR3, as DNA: TGTGCCAGCAGCTTAGGGCTAGCGGGTATTACGCAGTATTTT.

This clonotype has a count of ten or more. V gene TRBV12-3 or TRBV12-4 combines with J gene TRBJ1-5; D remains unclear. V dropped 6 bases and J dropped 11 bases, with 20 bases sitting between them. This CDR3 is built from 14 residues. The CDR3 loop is CASSPSQVAGAQHF. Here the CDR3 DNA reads TGTGCCAGCAGCCCCTCCCAGGTTGCCGGAGCCCAGCATTTT.

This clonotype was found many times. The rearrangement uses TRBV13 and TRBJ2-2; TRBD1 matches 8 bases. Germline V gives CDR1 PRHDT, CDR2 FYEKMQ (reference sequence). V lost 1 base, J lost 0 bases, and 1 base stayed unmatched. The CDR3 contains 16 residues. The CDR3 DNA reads TGTGCCAGCAGCTTAGCAGGGGGCGCGAACACCGGGGAGCTGTTTTTT. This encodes CASSLAGGANTGELFF. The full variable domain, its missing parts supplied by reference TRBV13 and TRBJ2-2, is AAGVIQSPRHLIKEKRETATLKCYPIPRHDTVYWYQQGPGQDPQFLISFYEKMQSDKGSIPDRFSAQQFSDYHSELNMSSLELGDSALYFCASSLAGGANTGELFFGEGSRLTVL.

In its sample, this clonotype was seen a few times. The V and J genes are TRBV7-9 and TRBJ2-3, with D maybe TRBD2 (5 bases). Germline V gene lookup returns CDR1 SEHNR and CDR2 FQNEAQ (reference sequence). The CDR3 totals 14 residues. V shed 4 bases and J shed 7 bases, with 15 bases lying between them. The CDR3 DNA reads TGTGCCAGCAGCTCGGAGGCTACCACGAATACGCAGTATTTT. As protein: CASSSEATTNTQYF.

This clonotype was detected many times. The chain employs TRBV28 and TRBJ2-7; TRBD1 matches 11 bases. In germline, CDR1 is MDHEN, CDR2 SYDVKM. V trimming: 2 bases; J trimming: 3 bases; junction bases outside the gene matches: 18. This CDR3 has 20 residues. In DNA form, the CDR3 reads TGTGCCAGCAGTTTAAGTTATGGGACAGGGGGGATAGACAAACTCTACGAGCAGTACTTC. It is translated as CASSLSYGTGGIDKLYEQYF.

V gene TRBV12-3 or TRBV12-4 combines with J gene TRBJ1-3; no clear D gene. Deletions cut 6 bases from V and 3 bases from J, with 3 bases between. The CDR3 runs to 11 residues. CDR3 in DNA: TGTGCCAGCAGATTTGGAAACACCATATATTTT. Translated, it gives CASRFGNTIYF.

The CDR3 sequence is CASSDARGDNQPQHF. In nucleotides, the CDR3 is TGTGCCAGCAGTGACGCCAGGGGGGACAATCAGCCCCAGCATTTT. This rearrangement joins TRBV25-1 to TRBJ1-5; 7 bases map to TRBD1. Germline CDR1 MGHDK, CDR2 SYGVNS. J gave up 3 bases and V 3 bases, and 5 bases lay outside the gene matches. The CDR3 consists of 15 residues.

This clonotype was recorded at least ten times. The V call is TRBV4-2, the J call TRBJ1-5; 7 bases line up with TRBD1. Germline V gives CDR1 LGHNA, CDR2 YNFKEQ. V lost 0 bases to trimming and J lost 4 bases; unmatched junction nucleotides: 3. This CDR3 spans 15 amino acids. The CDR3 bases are TGTGCCAGCAGCCAAGATTCACAGGGGAATCAGCCCCAGCATTTT. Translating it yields CASSQDSQGNQPQHF.

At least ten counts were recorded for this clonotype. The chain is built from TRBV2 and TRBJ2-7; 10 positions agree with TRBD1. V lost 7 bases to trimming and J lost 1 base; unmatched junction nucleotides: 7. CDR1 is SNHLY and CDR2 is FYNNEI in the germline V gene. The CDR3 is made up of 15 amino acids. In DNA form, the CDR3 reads TGTGCCAGCACTGGACAGGGGGTTGGGTCCTACGAGCAGTACTTC. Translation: CASTGQGVGSYEQYF. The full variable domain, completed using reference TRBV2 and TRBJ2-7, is EPEVTQTPSHQVTQMGQEVILRCVPISNHLYFYWYRQILGQKVEFLVSFYNNEISEKSEIFDDQFSVERPDGSNFTLKIRSTKLEDSAMYFCASTGQGVGSYEQYFGPGTRLTVT.

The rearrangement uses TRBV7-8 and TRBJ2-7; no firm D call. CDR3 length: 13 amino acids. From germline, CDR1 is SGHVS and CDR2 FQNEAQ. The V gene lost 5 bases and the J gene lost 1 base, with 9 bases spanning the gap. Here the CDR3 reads CASSLGYSYEQYF. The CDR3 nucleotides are TGTGCCAGCAGCCTGGGTTATTCCTACGAGCAGTACTTC.

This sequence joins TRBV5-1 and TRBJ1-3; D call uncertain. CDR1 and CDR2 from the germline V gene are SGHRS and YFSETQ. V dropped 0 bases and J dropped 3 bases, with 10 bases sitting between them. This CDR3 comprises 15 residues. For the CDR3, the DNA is TGCGCCAGCAGCTTGGGATCGGGGAGTGGAAACACCATATATTTT. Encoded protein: CASSLGSGSGNTIYF.

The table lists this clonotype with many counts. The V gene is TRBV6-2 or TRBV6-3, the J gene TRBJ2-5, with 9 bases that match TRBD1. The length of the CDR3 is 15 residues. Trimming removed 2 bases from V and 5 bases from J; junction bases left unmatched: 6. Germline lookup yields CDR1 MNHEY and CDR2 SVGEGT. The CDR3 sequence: CASSYTRTGAETQYF. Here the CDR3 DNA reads TGTGCCAGCAGTTACACCAGGACAGGGGCGGAGACCCAGTACTTC.

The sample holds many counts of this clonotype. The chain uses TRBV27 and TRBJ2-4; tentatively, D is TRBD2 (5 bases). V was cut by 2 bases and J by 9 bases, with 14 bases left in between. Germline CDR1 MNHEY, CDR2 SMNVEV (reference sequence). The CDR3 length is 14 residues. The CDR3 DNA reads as TGTGCCAGCAGTTTAACGTCCAGCCGGGGCATTCAGTACTTC. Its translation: CASSLTSSRGIQYF.

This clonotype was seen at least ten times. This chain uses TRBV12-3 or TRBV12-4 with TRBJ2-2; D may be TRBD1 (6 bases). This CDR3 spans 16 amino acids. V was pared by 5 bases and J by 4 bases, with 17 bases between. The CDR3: CASSKTGWSSTGELFF. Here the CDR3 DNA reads TGTGCCAGCAGTAAAACAGGGTGGTCTTCCACCGGGGAGCTGTTTTTT.

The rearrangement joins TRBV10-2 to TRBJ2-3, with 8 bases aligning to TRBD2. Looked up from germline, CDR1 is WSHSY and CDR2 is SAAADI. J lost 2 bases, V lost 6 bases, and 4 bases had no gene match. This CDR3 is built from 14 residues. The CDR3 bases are TGCGCCAGCAGGGTAGCGGGACCCACAGATACGCAGTATTTT. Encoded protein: CASRVAGPTDTQYF.

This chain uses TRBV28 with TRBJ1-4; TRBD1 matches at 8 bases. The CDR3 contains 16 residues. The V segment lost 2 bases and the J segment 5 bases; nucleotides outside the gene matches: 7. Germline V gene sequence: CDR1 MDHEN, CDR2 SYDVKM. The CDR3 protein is CASSLLPGQANEKLFF. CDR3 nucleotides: TGTGCCAGCAGTTTACTGCCGGGACAGGCGAATGAAAAACTGTTTTTT.

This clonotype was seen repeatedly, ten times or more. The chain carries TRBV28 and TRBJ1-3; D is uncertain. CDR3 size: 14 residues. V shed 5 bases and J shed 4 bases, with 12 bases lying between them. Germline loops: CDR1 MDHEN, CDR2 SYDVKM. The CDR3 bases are TGTGCCAGCAGTCCGGACTGGGCGGGAAACACCATATATTTT. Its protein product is CASSPDWAGNTIYF.

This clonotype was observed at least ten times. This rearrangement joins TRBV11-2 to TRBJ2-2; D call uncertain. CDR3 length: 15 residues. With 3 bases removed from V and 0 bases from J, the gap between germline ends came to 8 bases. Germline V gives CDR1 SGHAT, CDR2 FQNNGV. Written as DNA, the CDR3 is TGTGCCAGCAGCTTTCGGGTGACGAACACCGGGGAGCTGTTTTTT. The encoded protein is CASSFRVTNTGELFF.

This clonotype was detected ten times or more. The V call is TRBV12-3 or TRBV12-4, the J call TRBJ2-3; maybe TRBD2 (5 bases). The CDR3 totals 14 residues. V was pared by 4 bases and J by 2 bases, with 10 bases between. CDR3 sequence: CASSSSGITDTQYF. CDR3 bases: TGTGCCAGCAGTTCCAGCGGAATCACAGATACGCAGTATTTT.

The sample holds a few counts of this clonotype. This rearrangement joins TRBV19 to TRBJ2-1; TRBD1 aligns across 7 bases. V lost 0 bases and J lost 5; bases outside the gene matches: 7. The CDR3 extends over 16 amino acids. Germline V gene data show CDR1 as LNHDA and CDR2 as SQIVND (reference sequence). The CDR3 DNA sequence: TGTGCCAGTAGTATAGAGGTTACAGGGACAGACAATGAGCAGTTCTTC. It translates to CASSIEVTGTDNEQFF.

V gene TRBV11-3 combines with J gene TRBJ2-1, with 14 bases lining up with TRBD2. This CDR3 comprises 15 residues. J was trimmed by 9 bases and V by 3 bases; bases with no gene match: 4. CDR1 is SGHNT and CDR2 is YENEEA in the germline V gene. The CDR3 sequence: CASSFGTSGSIEQFF. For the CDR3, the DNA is TGTGCCAGCAGCTTCGGGACTAGCGGGAGTATTGAGCAGTTCTTC.

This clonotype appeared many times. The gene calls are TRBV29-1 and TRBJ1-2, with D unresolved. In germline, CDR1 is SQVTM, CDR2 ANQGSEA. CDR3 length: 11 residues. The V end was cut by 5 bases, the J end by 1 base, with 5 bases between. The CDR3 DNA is TGCAGCGTTCACATTAACTATGGCTACACCTTC. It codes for CSVHINYGYTF.

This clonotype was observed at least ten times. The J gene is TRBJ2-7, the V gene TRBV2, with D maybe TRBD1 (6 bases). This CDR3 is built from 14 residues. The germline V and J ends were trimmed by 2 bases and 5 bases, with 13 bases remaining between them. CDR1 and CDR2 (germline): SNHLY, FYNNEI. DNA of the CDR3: TGTGCCAGCAGTGAACCGTATAACAGGGACGAGCAGTACTTC. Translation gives CASSEPYNRDEQYF.

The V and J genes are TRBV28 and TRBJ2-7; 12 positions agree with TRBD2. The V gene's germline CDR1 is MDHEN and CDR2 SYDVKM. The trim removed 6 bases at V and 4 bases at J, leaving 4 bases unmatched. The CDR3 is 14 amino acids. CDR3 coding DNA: TGTGCCAGCAGCCGGACTAGCGGGATATACGAGCAGTACTTC. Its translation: CASSRTSGIYEQYF.